Below are 3 T cell receptor beta chains sequenced from a single sample in a study of T cell repertoires in cytomegalovirus infection. For these receptors, no antigen is known. TCRdb used MiXCR to reprocess the reads, holding one entry per CDR3 protein. The sample records roughly 350,000 distinct CDR3 sequences, about 34% being singletons. Sample: cultured PBMCs, taken from culture after CMV antigen stimulation. These receptors were taken from a human donor in good health (CMV status not recorded). Some clones in this sample may be carry-over from other donors' samples.

The chain's CDR3 is CSAPGVGTDTQYF. CDR3 DNA: TGCAGTGCTCCGGGAGTAGGGACAGATACGCAGTATTTT. The chain employs TRBV20-1 and TRBJ2-3; weak D call: TRBD2 (6 bases). This CDR3 has 13 amino acids. Germline V lookup: CDR1 DFQATT, CDR2 SNEGSKA (reference sequence). V lost 5 bases, J lost 3 bases, and 12 bases lay in between.

This clonotype was recorded a few times. The J gene is TRBJ2-1, the V gene TRBV7-2, with 8 bases aligning to TRBD2. Trimming at V came to 7 bases and at J to 0 bases, leaving 8 bases not matched to a gene. CDR3 length: 16 residues. Germline CDR1 and CDR2: SGHTA and FQGNSA. DNA for the CDR3: TGTGCCAGCACTCATAGCGGGAAGAGCTCCTACAATGAGCAGTTCTTC. Residues: CASTHSGKSSYNEQFF.

This clonotype occurred a few times. The J gene is TRBJ2-2, the V gene TRBV6-8; D perhaps matches TRBD2 (6 bases). This CDR3 contains 13 residues. Germline V gene sequence: CDR1 MNHGY, CDR2 SAAAGT. V shed 9 bases and J shed 3 bases, with 11 bases lying between them. This CDR3 reads CASGGLHTGELFF. CDR3 bases: TGTGCCAGTGGGGGACTCCACACCGGGGAGCTGTTTTTT.